A selection of T cell receptor beta chains follows, all from one sample in a study of identical twins. TCRdb re-derived calls from the 5' RACE reads in MiXCR, one entry per CDR3 protein. Of 350,000 to 600,000 distinct CDR3 sequences listed, more than 13% were seen once; the top ten hold 0.52%. These same data were also listed under a study on yellow fever vaccine responses in identical twins.

The sequenced sample consisted of CD4+ T cells sorted from blood. The receptors were gathered from a woman under 30 in good health. Both conserved end residues are part of each CDR3. A D gene is named only where the DNA matches it firmly. Expanded clones are given a class, and other clones once, few, many or no size at all.

.,few,TRBJ2-3,TRBV5-1,TGCGCCAGCAGCTTGGGACCCTTGGCATATTTT,CASSLGPLAYF
TRBD1,.,TRBJ2-7,TRBV6-5,TGTGCCAGCAGCTATTGGGACAGTGCGAACGAGCAGTACTTC,CASSYWDSANEQYF
.,.,TRBJ2-7,TRBV9,TGTGCCAGCAGCACTACGGGGAGCTCCTACGAGCAGTACTTC,CASSTTGSSYEQYF
.,.,TRBJ2-6,TRBV5-1,TGCGCCAGCAGCTTGGTGCTGGGGATGGGCTCTGGGGCCAACGTCCTGACTTTC,CASSLVLGMGSGANVLTF
.,.,TRBJ2-6,TRBV7-2,TGTGCCAGCAGCTTAGTTGCTAATCGAGGGGCCAACGTCCTGACTTTC,CASSLVANRGANVLTF
.,many,TRBJ2-4,TRBV11-2,TGTGCCAGCAGCCCATGGCGGTATGAGGACATTCAGTACTTC,CASSPWRYEDIQYF
TRBD2,.,TRBJ2-3,TRBV20-1,TGCAGTGCCAAGGTGGGGGTGCTAGCGGGAGTACAAGATACGCAGTATTTT,CSAKVGVLAGVQDTQYF
.,.,TRBJ2-2,TRBV7-8,TGTGCCAGCAGCTTAACCGGGGGCTCCGGGGAGCTGTTTTTT,CASSLTGGSGELFF
.,.,TRBJ2-2,TRBV3-1,TGTGCCAGCAGCCAAGTCAGAGGGTCTAGGACCGGGGAGCTGTTTTTT,CASSQVRGSRTGELFF
.,.,TRBJ2-7,TRBV20-1,TGCAGTGCTAGTTGGGTCCATTCCTACGAGCAGTACTTC,CSASWVHSYEQYF
TRBD2,few,TRBJ2-1,TRBV30,TGTGCCTGGAGATTGGGGACTAGCGGGAGGGGTGAGCAGTTCTTC,CAWRLGTSGRGEQFF
.,.,TRBJ2-3,TRBV7-8,TGTGCCAGCAGCCGATCAAGTTCTGGCCGTCCCTTACAGAGCACAGATACGCAGTATTTT,CASSRSSSGRPLQSTDTQYF
TRBD2,.,TRBJ2-3,TRBV15,TGTGCCACCAGCAGTAAAAAATGGGAGGGTACGCAGTATTTT,CATSSKKWEGTQYF
.,.,TRBJ2-5,TRBV28,TGTGCCAGCAGAACAGGTCCTCGCGAGACCCAGTACTTC,CASRTGPRETQYF
.,.,TRBJ2-1,TRBV3-1,TGTGCCAGCAGCCCTAAAAGGATAGACAAGTTGTTCGATGAGCAGTTCTTC,CASSPKRIDKLFDEQFF
TRBD1,few,TRBJ2-3,TRBV3-1,TGTGCCAGCAGCCAAGATGGGGACAGGAGAGATACGCAGTATTTT,CASSQDGDRRDTQYF
.,.,TRBJ2-5,TRBV6-2/TRBV6-3,TGTGCCAGCAGGACAAGGGTTCGACAAGAGACCCAGTACTTC,CASRTRVRQETQYF
TRBD2,.,TRBJ2-3,TRBV6-5,TGTGCCAGCAGTTACGGGGGAATCGGGAGGGACACAGATACGCAGTATTTT,CASSYGGIGRDTDTQYF
TRBD2,.,TRBJ2-3,TRBV6-1,TGTGCCAGCAGTCCCTCCTGGGCGGGAGAGGGAGATACGCAGTATTTT,CASSPSWAGEGDTQYF
.,few,TRBJ2-3,TRBV20-1,TGCAGTGCCACACCTTACCGCGTCGGGTCGAGAGTAGTACTCACAGATACGCAGTATTTT,CSATPYRVGSRVVLTDTQYF
.,few,TRBJ1-1,TRBV3-1,TGTGCCAGCAGCCAATCAGGGAGCAAGACTGAAGCTTTCTTT,CASSQSGSKTEAFF
.,many,TRBJ2-3,TRBV29-1,TGCAGCGTTGAACGCGTCTCCGGGGCGCAGTATTTT,CSVERVSGAQYF
.,.,TRBJ1-2,TRBV5-5,TGTGCCAGCAGCTTAATGGCGGACTCTTATGGCTACACCTTC,CASSLMADSYGYTF
TRBD2,few,TRBJ2-7,TRBV11-1,TGTGCCAGCAGCTCCTCACCGCTAGCGGGAGGGCCGGACCCCTACGAGCAGTACTTC,CASSSSPLAGGPDPYEQYF
.,many,TRBJ2-2,TRBV11-2,TGTGCCAGCAGCTTAGCGGCGACCGGGGAGCTGTTTTTT,CASSLAATGELFF
TRBD2,.,TRBJ2-2,TRBV4-2,TGTGCCAGCAGCCAAACGGGACTAGCGGGAGGCTCTTCGAACACCGGGGAGCTGTTTTTT,CASSQTGLAGGSSNTGELFF
TRBD1,.,TRBJ1-3,TRBV19,TGTGCCAGCCAGGGGGGACCTGGAAACACCATATATTTT,CASQGGPGNTIYF
TRBD1,many,TRBJ2-7,TRBV7-2,TGTGCCAGCAGCTTAGACAGGGGGGCCTACGAGCAGTACTTC,CASSLDRGAYEQYF
.,.,TRBJ2-1,TRBV30,TGTGCCTGGAGCCACCGATACAATGAGCAGTTCTTC,CAWSHRYNEQFF
TRBD1,few,TRBJ2-7,TRBV20-1,TGCAGTGCTAGGTTACAGGGGCCTACCTACGAGCAGTACTTC,CSARLQGPTYEQYF
TRBD2,.,TRBJ2-3,TRBV7-9,TGTGCCAGCAGCATTAGCGGGAGGAGTGCAGATACGCAGTATTTT,CASSISGRSADTQYF
.,few,TRBJ1-2,TRBV5-1,TGCGCCAGCAGCTTCACAGAGCCAGTTTATGGCTACACCTTC,CASSFTEPVYGYTF
.,few,TRBJ2-2,TRBV6-2/TRBV6-3,TGTGCCAGCAGTTACTCGAGGGGGTCCTCAACCCCTAGGGAGCTGTTTTTT,CASSYSRGSSTPRELFF
TRBD1,many,TRBJ2-5,TRBV3-1,TGTGCCACCGAGGGACAGCCGGGTGGAGAGACCCAGTACTTC,CATEGQPGGETQYF
.,.,TRBJ2-4,TRBV11-2,TGTGCCAGCAGCTTAGATAGTCAGGGGACCCTAGCCAAAAACATTCAGTACTTC,CASSLDSQGTLAKNIQYF
.,.,TRBJ2-7,TRBV7-2,TGTGCCAGCAGCTTAGTTGCTAATAAGGTCTACGAGCAGTACTTC,CASSLVANKVYEQYF
TRBD1,few,TRBJ2-2,TRBV5-1,TGCGCCAGCAGCCTCGGGACAGGGGGGATCGGGGAGCTGTTTTTT,CASSLGTGGIGELFF
TRBD2,.,TRBJ2-1,TRBV2,TGTGCCAGCAGGGCAACGGGGGGTGCCTACAATGAGCAGTTCTTC,CASRATGGAYNEQFF
TRBD1,.,TRBJ2-2,TRBV4-2,TGTGCCAGCAGCCCTCACGCGACAGGGGGCCTATGGGCCGGGGAGCTGTTTTTT,CASSPHATGGLWAGELFF
.,.,TRBJ2-3,TRBV27,TGTGCCAGCACCCCCGGGAGAGCAGGAGATACGCAGTATTTT,CASTPGRAGDTQYF
TRBD1,.,TRBJ2-3,TRBV7-2,TGTGCCAGCAGCTTAGAGGCAGGGGGCAGAGATACGCAGTATTTT,CASSLEAGGRDTQYF
.,few,TRBJ2-4,TRBV6-2/TRBV6-3,TGTGCCAGCAGGGGGGCGGCCAAAAACATTCAGTACTTC,CASRGAAKNIQYF
.,.,TRBJ2-7,TRBV4-3,TGCGCCAGCAGCCAAGATAGGGGGGAAGAGCAGTACTTC,CASSQDRGEEQYF
.,.,TRBJ2-5,TRBV24-1,TGTGCCACCAGTCGGGCTGGGCGAATGGAGACCCAGTACTTC,CATSRAGRMETQYF
TRBD1,.,TRBJ2-3,TRBV24-1,TGTGCCACCAGTTGGGGACAGTGGACAGATACGCAGTATTTT,CATSWGQWTDTQYF
TRBD2,.,TRBJ2-1,TRBV3-1,TGTGCCAGCAGCACGGGGACTAGCGGGGGGAACTACAATGAGCAGTTCTTC,CASSTGTSGGNYNEQFF
TRBD2,few,TRBJ2-3,TRBV6-2/TRBV6-3,TGTGCCAGCAGTTACTGGGCTCTAGCGGGAGGGGCCTTCGGAGATACGCAGTATTTT,CASSYWALAGGAFGDTQYF
TRBD1,few,TRBJ2-1,TRBV6-2/TRBV6-3,TGTGCCAGCAGTCAAGATACCGGGACAGGGGGTAATGAGCAGTTCTTC,CASSQDTGTGGNEQFF
.,few,TRBJ1-2,TRBV6-6,TGTGCCAGCAGTCACAACCAGGGAAATGGCTACACCTTC,CASSHNQGNGYTF